Below, 25 T cell receptor beta chains from the same sample are listed, as sequenced in a study of cytomegalovirus exposure and HLA in healthy donors. PCR employed 60 Vbeta and 13 Jbeta primers. Generated by immunoSEQ multiplex PCR, the TCRdb table keeps only in-frame clones and is missing some. The sample has about 93,000 clones, 78% seen once. The sequencing sample was made of PBMCs. The receptors come from a woman in her forties in good health and CMV-seronegative.

V is TRBV27 and J is TRBJ1-1; 7 bases are a match to TRBD1. The CDR3 has 17 amino acids. Looked up from germline, CDR1 is MNHEY and CDR2 is SMNVEV (reference sequence). Losses at the gene ends were 2 bases for V and 5 bases for J; bases not matched to a gene: 14. The CDR3 nucleotides read TGTGCCAGCAGTTTAATAGCGGCAGGGGGAAAGAGAACTGAAGCTTTCTTT. Translation gives CASSLIAAGGKRTEAFF.

The chain joins TRBV28 to TRBJ2-2; D uncertain. Germline values: CDR1 MDHEN, CDR2 SYDVKM. This CDR3 is 11 amino acids long. Trimming pared 1 base from V and 8 bases from J, leaving 2 bases between. The CDR3 DNA sequence: TGTGCCAGCAGTTTATCGGGGGAGCTGTTTTTT. It specifies CASSLSGELFF.

This rearrangement joins TRBV6-5 to TRBJ2-2; D remains ambiguous. Germline V CDR1 and CDR2: MNHEY, SVGAGI. V lost 2 bases and J 5 bases, leaving 9 bases between the germline ends. CDR3 size: 14 residues. The CDR3 DNA reads as TGTGCCAGCAGTTACGCGATAGTGACCGGGGAGCTGTTTTTT. Translated, it gives CASSYAIVTGELFF.

The chain has TRBV19 and TRBJ2-7; TRBD1 matches 9 bases. The CDR3 spans 17 residues. The germline V gene has CDR1 LNHDA and CDR2 SQIVND (reference sequence). V shed 1 base, J shed 1 base, and the junction held 8 bases outside the gene matches. Here the CDR3 reads CASSIVPGQGFSYEQYF. For the CDR3, the DNA is TGTGCCAGTAGTATAGTTCCGGGACAGGGATTTTCCTACGAGCAGTACTTC.

There are a few counts of this clone. The rearrangement uses TRBV10-3 and TRBJ1-4; D is unclear. The CDR3 has 15 residues. Trimming shortened V by 0 bases and J by 5 bases, and 10 bases separated the two germline ends. Germline assignment: CDR1 ENHRY and CDR2 SYGVKD. This CDR3 is CAISESGGPNEKLFF. In nucleotides, the CDR3 is TGTGCCATCAGTGAGTCGGGTGGGCCAAATGAAAAACTGTTTTTT.

The table lists this clone with a few counts. Germline is not matched at one junction end, which may reflect a read error. V usage is TRBV10-1 and J usage is TRBJ1-4; 7 positions match TRBD1. This CDR3 contains 13 residues. Germline lookup yields CDR1 WNHNN and CDR2 SYGVQD (reference sequence). CDR3 coding DNA: TGCGCCAGCAGTTTGACAGGGAATGGAAAACTGTTTTTT. It encodes CASSLTGNGKLFF.

The chain employs TRBV4-1 and TRBJ1-2; D possibly corresponds to TRBD1 (6 bases). Trimming removed 1 base at V and 4 bases at J, with 13 bases between. CDR1 MGHRA and CDR2 YSYEKL come from the germline V gene. The CDR3 contains 15 residues. The CDR3 loop is CASSQGVGGFYGYTF. For the CDR3, the DNA is TGCGCCAGCAGCCAAGGAGTTGGGGGCTTCTATGGCTACACCTTC.

The V call is TRBV5-5, the J call TRBJ2-7; D ambiguous. Trimming stripped 1 base from V and 0 bases from J, with 14 bases between. This CDR3 contains 16 residues. Looked up from germline, CDR1 is SGHKS and CDR2 is YYEKEE (reference sequence). The CDR3 spells CASSLNRRPSSYEQYF. The DNA for the CDR3 is TGTGCCAGCAGCTTGAATCGCAGGCCAAGCTCCTACGAGCAGTACTTC.

J is TRBJ1-1 and V is TRBV14; D is unresolved. Germline-derived CDR1 and CDR2 are SGHDN and FVKESK. This CDR3 contains 16 residues. V was pared by 0 bases and J by 0 bases, with 11 bases between. In nucleotides, the CDR3 is TGTGCCAGCAGCCAAGATGTGTACAGCTTGAACACTGAAGCTTTCTTT. Translation gives CASSQDVYSLNTEAFF.

The chain is built from TRBV5-6 and TRBJ2-7; D unclear. Germline assignment: CDR1 SGHDT and CDR2 YYEEEE. The CDR3 contains 12 residues. V shed 2 bases and J shed 3 bases, with 6 bases lying between them. The CDR3 DNA reads TGTGCCAGCAGCTTATCCATCTACGAGCAGTACTTC. Translating it yields CASSLSIYEQYF.

This clone was found once. The chain uses TRBV4-2 and TRBJ2-1; 11 bases align to TRBD2. The germline V gene has CDR1 LGHNA and CDR2 YNFKEQ. The CDR3 has 16 residues. V lost 4 bases to trimming and J lost 3 bases; unmatched junction nucleotides: 5. Here the CDR3 DNA reads TGTGCCAGCAGCCTCTTAGCGGGAGGGGGCTACAATGAGCAGTTCTTC. Translating it yields CASSLLAGGGYNEQFF.

The chain is built from TRBV6-1 and TRBJ1-2; possibly TRBD1 for D (5 bases). Trimming removed 8 bases at V and 7 bases at J, with 20 bases between. The germline V gene has CDR1 MNHNS and CDR2 SASEGT. The CDR3 consists of 14 residues. CDR3 sequence: CASGGTVDVGGYTF. CDR3 in DNA: TGTGCCAGCGGGGGGACGGTTGACGTCGGTGGCTACACCTTC.

Turning to this clone: Different DNA sequences within this sample yield the same CDR3. This chain joins TRBV27 and TRBJ2-7, with 10 bases that match TRBD1. Trimming at V came to 2 bases and at J to 4 bases, leaving 5 bases not matched to a gene. This CDR3 is built from 15 residues. The germline V gene encodes CDR1 MNHEY and CDR2 SMNVEV (reference sequence). The CDR3 bases are TGTGCCAGCAGTTTACGGACAGGGGGTGGGTACGAGCAGTACTTC. Protein sequence: CASSLRTGGGYEQYF.

The chain is built from TRBV27 and TRBJ2-7; D is perhaps TRBD1 (5 bases). Germline assignment: CDR1 MNHEY and CDR2 SMNVEV (reference sequence). This CDR3 is built from 12 residues. Trimming stripped 2 bases from V and 4 bases from J, with 6 bases between. The CDR3 sequence is CASSLNRYEQYF. CDR3 coding DNA: TGTGCCAGCAGTTTAAACAGGTACGAGCAGTACTTC.

J is TRBJ1-2 and V is TRBV9; D ambiguous. V shed 7 bases and J shed 7 bases, with 20 bases lying between them. Germline V gives CDR1 SGDLS, CDR2 YYNGEE. The CDR3 contains 14 residues. The CDR3 bases are TGTGCCAGCGGATCCACTTCTCCAGCAGGTGGCTACACCTTC. It is translated as CASGSTSPAGGYTF. Drawing the rest from reference TRBV9 and TRBJ1-2, the complete variable domain is DSGVTQTPKHLITATGQRVTLRCSPRSGDLSVYWYQQSLDQGLQFLIQYYNGEERAKGNILERFSAQQFPDLHSELNLSSLELGDSALYFCASGSTSPAGGYTFGSGTRLTVV.

The chain uses TRBV2 and TRBJ2-3; D is unresolved. Germline V gene lookup returns CDR1 SNHLY and CDR2 FYNNEI. The CDR3 consists of 10 residues. Trimming shortened V by 8 bases and J by 4 bases, and 4 bases separated the two germline ends. The CDR3 here is CASEADTQYF. CDR3 in DNA: TGTGCCAGCGAGGCAGATACGCAGTATTTT. The full variable domain, completed using reference TRBV2 and TRBJ2-3, is EPEVTQTPSHQVTQMGQEVILRCVPISNHLYFYWYRQILGQKVEFLVSFYNNEISEKSEIFDDQFSVERPDGSNFTLKIRSTKLEDSAMYFCASEADTQYFGPGTRLTVL.

The rearrangement uses TRBV10-3 and TRBJ1-1; TRBD1 matches at 8 bases. The trim removed 6 bases at V and 1 base at J, leaving 7 bases unmatched. Germline V gene sequence: CDR1 ENHRY, CDR2 SYGVKD. The CDR3 covers 15 residues. The CDR3 reads CAIRIQGARNTEAFF. DNA of the CDR3: TGTGCCATCAGGATTCAGGGGGCGCGGAACACTGAAGCTTTCTTT.

The CDR3 loop reads CASSRGRNYGYTF. CDR3 coding DNA: TGTGCCAGCAGTAGAGGGAGGAACTATGGCTACACCTTC. The chain links TRBV6-4 to TRBJ1-2; D is uncertain. Per germline, CDR1 MRHNA and CDR2 SNTAGT. V was clipped by 5 bases and J by 2 bases, with 9 bases between them. CDR3 length equals 13 residues.

This clone has just a few counts. The DNA for the CDR3 is TGTGCCAGCAGCCTAGCGGGAGTGACGGGTGAGCAGTTCTTC. The encoded protein is CASSLAGVTGEQFF. The rearrangement uses TRBV6-5 and TRBJ2-1; 10 bases are a match to TRBD2. Germline values: CDR1 MNHEY, CDR2 SVGAGI. The junction had 8 bases not matched to a gene; V was cut back by 6 bases and J by 9 bases. The CDR3 has 14 amino acids.

The rearrangement uses TRBV27 and TRBJ2-5; D is undetermined. V was trimmed by 3 bases and J by 5 bases, leaving 13 bases between them. The CDR3 runs to 14 residues. Germline V gives CDR1 MNHEY, CDR2 SMNVEV (reference sequence). The CDR3 DNA reads TGTGCCAGCAGTTTTATGATAGTCGGGGAGACCCAGTACTTC. Translation gives CASSFMIVGETQYF.

This chain connects TRBV7-2 to TRBJ2-3; 13 nucleotides agree with TRBD2. CDR3 length: 16 amino acids. Germline CDR1 SGHTA, CDR2 FQGNSA. The trim removed 1 base at V and 6 bases at J, leaving 4 bases unmatched. CDR3 region: CASSLVATSGRDTQYF. In nucleotides, the CDR3 is TGTGCCAGCAGCTTAGTGGCGACTAGCGGGAGGGATACGCAGTATTTT.

This clone has just a few counts. V is TRBV28 and J is TRBJ1-1, with D possibly TRBD1 on 6 matching bases. This CDR3 contains 13 residues. Germline CDR1 and CDR2: MDHEN and SYDVKM. V was clipped by 8 bases and J by 4 bases, with 14 bases between them. The CDR3 region is CASSQGQVTEAFF. DNA for the CDR3: TGTGCCAGCTCTCAGGGGCAGGTCACTGAAGCTTTCTTT.

The V and J genes are TRBV2 and TRBJ2-7, with 10 bases fitting TRBD2. Trimming removed 4 bases from V and 3 bases from J; junction bases left unmatched: 6. Germline V CDR1 and CDR2: SNHLY, FYNNEI. The CDR3 is 15 residues long. Here the CDR3 DNA reads TGTGCCAGCAGTGGGTCTAGCGGGAGTAGCTACGAGCAGTACTTC. Translating gives CASSGSSGSSYEQYF. The full variable domain, in which reference TRBV2 and TRBJ2-7 provide the parts outside the CDR3, is EPEVTQTPSHQVTQMGQEVILRCVPISNHLYFYWYRQILGQKVEFLVSFYNNEISEKSEIFDDQFSVERPDGSNFTLKIRSTKLEDSAMYFCASSGSSGSSYEQYFGPGTRLTVT.

This clone was seen a single time. V and J are TRBV7-9 and TRBJ1-2; 11 nucleotides align to TRBD1. Germline lookup yields CDR1 SEHNR and CDR2 FQNEAQ (reference sequence). J lost 2 bases, V lost 5 bases, and 13 bases had no gene match. The CDR3 consists of 18 residues. The CDR3 nucleotides read TGTGCCAGCAGCCTCCTGGGCGGGACAGGGGGTATAAACTATGGCTACACCTTC. It yields the protein CASSLLGGTGGINYGYTF.

The chain links TRBV7-2 to TRBJ2-7; the match to TRBD2 covers 8 bases. CDR1 is SGHTA, CDR2 FQGNSA, per germline. This CDR3 contains 15 residues. V shed 1 base, J shed 4 bases, and the junction held 6 bases outside the gene matches. The CDR3 DNA reads TGTGCCAGCAGCTTAGTGGGGACTAGGGGTTACGAGCAGTACTTC. Translated: CASSLVGTRGYEQYF.